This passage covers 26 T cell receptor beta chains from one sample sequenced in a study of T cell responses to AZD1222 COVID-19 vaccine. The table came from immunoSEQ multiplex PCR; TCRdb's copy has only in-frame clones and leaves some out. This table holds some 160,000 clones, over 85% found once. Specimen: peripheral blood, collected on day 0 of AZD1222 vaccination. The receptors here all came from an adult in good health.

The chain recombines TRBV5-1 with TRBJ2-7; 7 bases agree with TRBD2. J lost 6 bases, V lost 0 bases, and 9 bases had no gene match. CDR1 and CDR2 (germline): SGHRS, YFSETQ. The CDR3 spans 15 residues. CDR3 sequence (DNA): TGCGCCAGCAGCTTGGAAGGATTGGGACTAAGCGAGCAGTACTTC. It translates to CASSLEGLGLSEQYF.

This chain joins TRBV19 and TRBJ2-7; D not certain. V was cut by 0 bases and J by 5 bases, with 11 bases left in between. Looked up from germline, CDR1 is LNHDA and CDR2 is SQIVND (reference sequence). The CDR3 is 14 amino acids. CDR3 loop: CASSIEASPHEQYF. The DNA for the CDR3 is TGTGCCAGTAGTATAGAGGCCTCTCCGCACGAGCAGTACTTC.

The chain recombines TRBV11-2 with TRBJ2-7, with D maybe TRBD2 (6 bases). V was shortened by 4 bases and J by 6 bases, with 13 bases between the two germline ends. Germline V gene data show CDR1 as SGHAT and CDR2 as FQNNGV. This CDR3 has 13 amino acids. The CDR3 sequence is CASSSLGGFEQYF. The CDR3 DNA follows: TGTGCCAGCAGCTCCTTAGGAGGGTTCGAGCAGTACTTC.

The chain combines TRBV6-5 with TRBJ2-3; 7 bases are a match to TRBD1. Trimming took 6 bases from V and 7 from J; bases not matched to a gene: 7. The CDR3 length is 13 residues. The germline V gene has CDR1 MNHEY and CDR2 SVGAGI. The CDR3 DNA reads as TGTGCCAGCAGCTCGACAGGGAAGTATACGCAGTATTTT. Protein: CASSSTGKYTQYF.

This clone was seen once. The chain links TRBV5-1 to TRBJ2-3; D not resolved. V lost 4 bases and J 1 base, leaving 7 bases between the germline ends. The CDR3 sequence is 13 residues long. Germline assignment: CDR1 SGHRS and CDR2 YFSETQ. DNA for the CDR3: TGCGCCAGCAGCACTGCAGGCACAGATACGCAGTATTTT. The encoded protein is CASSTAGTDTQYF. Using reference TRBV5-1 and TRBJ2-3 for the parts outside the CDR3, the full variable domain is KAGVTQTPRYLIKTRGQQVTLSCSPISGHRSVSWYQQTPGQGLQFLFEYFSETQRNKGNFPGRFSGRQFSNSRSEMNVSTLELGDSALYLCASSTAGTDTQYFGPGTRLTVL.

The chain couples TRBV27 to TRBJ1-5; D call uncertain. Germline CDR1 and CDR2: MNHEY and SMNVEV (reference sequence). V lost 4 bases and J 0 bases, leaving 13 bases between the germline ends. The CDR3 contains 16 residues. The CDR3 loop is CASSSTPFYSNQPQHF. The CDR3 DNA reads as TGTGCCAGCAGTTCTACCCCGTTTTATAGCAATCAGCCCCAGCATTTT.

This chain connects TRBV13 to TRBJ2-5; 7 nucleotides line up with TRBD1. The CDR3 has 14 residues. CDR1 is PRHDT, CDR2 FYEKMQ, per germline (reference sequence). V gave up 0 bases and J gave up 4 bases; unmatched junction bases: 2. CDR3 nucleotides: TGTGCCAGCAGCTTAGGCAGGGGGATAGAGACCCAGTACTTC. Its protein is CASSLGRGIETQYF.

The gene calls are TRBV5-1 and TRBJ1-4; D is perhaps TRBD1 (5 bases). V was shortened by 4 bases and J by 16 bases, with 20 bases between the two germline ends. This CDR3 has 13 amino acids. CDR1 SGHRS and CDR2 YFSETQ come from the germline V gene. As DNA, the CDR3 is TGCGCCAGCAGCCCCCCCTTGGGGCGAGAAGGGTTTTTT. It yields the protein CASSPPLGREGFF.

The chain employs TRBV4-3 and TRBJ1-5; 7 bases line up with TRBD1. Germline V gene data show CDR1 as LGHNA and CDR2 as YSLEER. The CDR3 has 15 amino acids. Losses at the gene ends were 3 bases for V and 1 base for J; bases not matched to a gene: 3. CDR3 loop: CASSQTGNSNQPQHF. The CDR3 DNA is TGCGCCAGCAGCCAGACAGGGAACAGCAATCAGCCCCAGCATTTT.

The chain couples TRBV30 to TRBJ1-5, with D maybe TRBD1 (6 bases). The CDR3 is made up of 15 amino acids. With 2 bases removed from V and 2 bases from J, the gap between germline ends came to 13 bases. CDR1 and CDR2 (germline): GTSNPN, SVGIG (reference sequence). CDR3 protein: CAWSYIGQRNQPQHF. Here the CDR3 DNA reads TGTGCCTGGAGTTACATCGGACAGCGCAATCAGCCCCAGCATTTT.

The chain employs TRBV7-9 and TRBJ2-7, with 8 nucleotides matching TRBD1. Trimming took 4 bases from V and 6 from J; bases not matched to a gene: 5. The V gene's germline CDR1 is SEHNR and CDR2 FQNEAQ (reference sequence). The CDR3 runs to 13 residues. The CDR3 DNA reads TGTGCCAGCAGCTCGACAGGGGTAGGCGAGCAGTACTTC. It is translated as CASSSTGVGEQYF.

CDR3 loop: CASDRTSGNEQFF. The CDR3 bases are TGTGCCAGTGACCGGACTAGCGGAAATGAGCAGTTCTTC. V usage is TRBV2 and J usage is TRBJ2-1; 10 bases map to TRBD2. The CDR3 is 13 residues long. With 9 bases clipped from V and 7 bases from J, the junction kept 6 bases outside the gene matches. The germline V gene has CDR1 SNHLY and CDR2 FYNNEI.

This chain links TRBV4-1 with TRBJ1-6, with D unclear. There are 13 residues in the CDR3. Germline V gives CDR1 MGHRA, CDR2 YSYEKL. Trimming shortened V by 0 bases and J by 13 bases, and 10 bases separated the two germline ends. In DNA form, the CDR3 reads TGCGCCAGCAGCCAAGACCGCGATGGGCCCCTCCACTTT. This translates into CASSQDRDGPLHF.

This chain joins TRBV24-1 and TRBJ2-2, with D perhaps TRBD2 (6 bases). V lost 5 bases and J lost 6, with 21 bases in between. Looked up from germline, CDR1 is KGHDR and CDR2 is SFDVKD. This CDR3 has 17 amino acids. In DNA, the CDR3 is TGTGCCACCAGTGCCCCCGGTGGCGCGGGGAAGGCCGGGGAGCTGTTTTTT. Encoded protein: CATSAPGGAGKAGELFF.

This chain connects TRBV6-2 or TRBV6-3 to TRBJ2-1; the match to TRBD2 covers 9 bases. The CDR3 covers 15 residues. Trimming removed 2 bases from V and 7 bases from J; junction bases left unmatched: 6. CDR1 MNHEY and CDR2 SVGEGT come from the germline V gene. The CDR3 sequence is CASSYQRGVMNEQFF. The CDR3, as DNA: TGTGCCAGCAGTTACCAGCGGGGGGTAATGAATGAGCAGTTCTTC.

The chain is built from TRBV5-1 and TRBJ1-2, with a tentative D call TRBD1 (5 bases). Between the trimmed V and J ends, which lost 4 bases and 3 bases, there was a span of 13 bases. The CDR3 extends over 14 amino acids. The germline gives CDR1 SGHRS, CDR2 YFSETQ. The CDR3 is CASSPGGGDYGYTF. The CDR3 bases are TGCGCCAGCAGCCCCGGGGGAGGGGACTATGGCTACACCTTC.

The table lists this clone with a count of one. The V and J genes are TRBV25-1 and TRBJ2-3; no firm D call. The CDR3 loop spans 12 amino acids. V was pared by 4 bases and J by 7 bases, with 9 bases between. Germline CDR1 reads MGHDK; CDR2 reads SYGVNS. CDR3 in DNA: TGTGCCAGCAGTGGCCAGGCCCATACGCAGTATTTT. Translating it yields CASSGQAHTQYF.

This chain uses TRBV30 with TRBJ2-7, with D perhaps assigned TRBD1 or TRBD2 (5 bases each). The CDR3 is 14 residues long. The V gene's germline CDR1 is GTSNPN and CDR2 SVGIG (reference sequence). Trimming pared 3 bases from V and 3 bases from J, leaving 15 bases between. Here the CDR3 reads CAWSPGGVRYEQYF. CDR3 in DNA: TGTGCCTGGAGCCCTGGGGGAGTTCGCTACGAGCAGTACTTC.

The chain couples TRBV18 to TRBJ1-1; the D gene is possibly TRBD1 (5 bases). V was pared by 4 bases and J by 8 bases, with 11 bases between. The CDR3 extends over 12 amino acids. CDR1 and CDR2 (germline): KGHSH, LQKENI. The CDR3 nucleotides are TGTGCCAGCTCACGTTCGACAGAGGAAGCTTTCTTT. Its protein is CASSRSTEEAFF.

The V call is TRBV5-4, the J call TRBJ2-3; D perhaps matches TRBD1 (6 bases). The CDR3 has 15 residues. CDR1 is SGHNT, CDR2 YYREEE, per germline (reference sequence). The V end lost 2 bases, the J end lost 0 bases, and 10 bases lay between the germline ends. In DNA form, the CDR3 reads TGTGCCAGCAGCTTTTTACAGGGAAGCACAGATACGCAGTATTTT. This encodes CASSFLQGSTDTQYF.

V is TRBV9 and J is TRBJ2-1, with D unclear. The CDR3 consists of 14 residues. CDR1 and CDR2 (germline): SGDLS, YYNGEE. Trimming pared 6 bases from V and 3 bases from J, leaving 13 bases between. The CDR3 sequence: CASTPSPHYNEQFF. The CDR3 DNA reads TGTGCCAGCACCCCTTCCCCGCACTACAATGAGCAGTTCTTC.

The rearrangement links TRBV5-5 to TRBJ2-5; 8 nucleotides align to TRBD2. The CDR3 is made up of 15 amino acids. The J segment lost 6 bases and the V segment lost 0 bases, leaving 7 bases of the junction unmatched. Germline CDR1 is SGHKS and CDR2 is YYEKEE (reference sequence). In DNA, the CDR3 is TGTGCCAGCAGCTTGGAGGGACTAGGTTTAAAGACCCAGTACTTC. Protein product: CASSLEGLGLKTQYF.

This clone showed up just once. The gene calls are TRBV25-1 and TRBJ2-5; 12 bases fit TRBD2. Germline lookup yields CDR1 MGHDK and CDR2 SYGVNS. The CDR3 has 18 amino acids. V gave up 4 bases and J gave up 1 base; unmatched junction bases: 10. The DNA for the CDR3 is TGTGCCAGCAGTGGCCGACTAGCGGGAGTGGAGCCCCAAGAGACCCAGTACTTC. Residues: CASSGRLAGVEPQETQYF.

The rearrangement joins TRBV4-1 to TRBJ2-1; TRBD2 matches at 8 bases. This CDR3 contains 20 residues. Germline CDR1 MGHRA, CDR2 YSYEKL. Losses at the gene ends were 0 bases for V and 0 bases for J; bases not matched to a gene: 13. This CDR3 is CASSQDPSGRVFSSYNEQFF. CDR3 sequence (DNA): TGCGCCAGCAGCCAAGACCCGAGCGGGAGAGTTTTTAGCTCCTACAATGAGCAGTTCTTC.

As DNA, the CDR3 is TGTGCCAGCAGTTTGGTCTTAGGGACTGAGCAGTTCTTC. Protein product: CASSLVLGTEQFF. The rearrangement links TRBV12-3 or TRBV12-4 to TRBJ2-1; D possibly matches TRBD1 or TRBD2 (5 bases each). Trimming removed 3 bases from V and 9 bases from J, with 12 bases in between. The CDR3 is 13 amino acids.

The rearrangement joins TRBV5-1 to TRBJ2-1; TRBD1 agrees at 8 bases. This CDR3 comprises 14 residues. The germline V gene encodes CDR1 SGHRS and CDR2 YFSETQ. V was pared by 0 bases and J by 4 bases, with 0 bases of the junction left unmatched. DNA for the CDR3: TGCGCCAGCAGCTTGGGACAGGGGTACAATGAGCAGTTCTTC. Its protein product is CASSLGQGYNEQFF.